This record looks at one TCR beta chain sequence and its context. Its antigen remains unknown. This record belongs to a study of T cell responses to AZD1222 COVID-19 vaccine. At the level of the study: Pooling of second doses given at about 4 or about 12 weeks was done.

Repertoires were generated with immunoSEQ multiplex PCR, while TCRdb's copy carries only in-frame clones and drops some. The sample includes about 120,000 clones, 89% of them seen just once. Findings of the study overall: The study found Spike-specific TCR breadth and depth rose after two AZD1222 doses. Repertoire samples came only from after the peak T cell response. The donor cohort was predominantly white British with a female majority, and clonal diversity may have been underestimated.

Germline V gene lookup returns CDR1 MNHNS and CDR2 SASEGT. With 2 bases clipped from V and 4 bases from J, the junction kept 11 bases outside the gene matches. This CDR3 spans 16 amino acids. V usage is TRBV6-1 and J usage is TRBJ2-7; TRBD2 matches 7 bases. The receptor was isolated from an adult in good health. The material was peripheral blood, obtained on day 0 of AZD1222 vaccination. The CDR3 bases are TGTGCCAGCAGTGAACCCCAGCTAGCGGTCTCATACGAGCAGTACTTC. This codes for CASSEPQLAVSYEQYF.